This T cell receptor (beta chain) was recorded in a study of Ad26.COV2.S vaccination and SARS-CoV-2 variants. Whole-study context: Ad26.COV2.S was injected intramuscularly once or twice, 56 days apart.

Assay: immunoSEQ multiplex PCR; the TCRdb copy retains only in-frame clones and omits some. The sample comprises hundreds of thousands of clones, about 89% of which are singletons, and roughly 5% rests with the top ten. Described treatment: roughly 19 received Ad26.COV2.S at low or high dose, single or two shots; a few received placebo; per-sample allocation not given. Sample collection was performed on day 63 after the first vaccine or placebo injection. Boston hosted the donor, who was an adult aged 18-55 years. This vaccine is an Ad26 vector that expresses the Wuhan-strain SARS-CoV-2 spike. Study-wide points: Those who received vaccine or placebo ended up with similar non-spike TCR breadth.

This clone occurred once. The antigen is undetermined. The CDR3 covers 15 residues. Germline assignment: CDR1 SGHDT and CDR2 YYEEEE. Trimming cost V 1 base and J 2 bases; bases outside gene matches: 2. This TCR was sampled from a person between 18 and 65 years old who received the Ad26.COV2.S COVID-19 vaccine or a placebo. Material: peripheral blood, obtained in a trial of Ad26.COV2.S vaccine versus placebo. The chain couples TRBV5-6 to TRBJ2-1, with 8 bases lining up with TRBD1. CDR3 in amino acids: CASSLQDRAYNEQFF. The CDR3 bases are TGTGCCAGCAGCTTGCAGGACAGGGCCTACAATGAGCAGTTCTTC.